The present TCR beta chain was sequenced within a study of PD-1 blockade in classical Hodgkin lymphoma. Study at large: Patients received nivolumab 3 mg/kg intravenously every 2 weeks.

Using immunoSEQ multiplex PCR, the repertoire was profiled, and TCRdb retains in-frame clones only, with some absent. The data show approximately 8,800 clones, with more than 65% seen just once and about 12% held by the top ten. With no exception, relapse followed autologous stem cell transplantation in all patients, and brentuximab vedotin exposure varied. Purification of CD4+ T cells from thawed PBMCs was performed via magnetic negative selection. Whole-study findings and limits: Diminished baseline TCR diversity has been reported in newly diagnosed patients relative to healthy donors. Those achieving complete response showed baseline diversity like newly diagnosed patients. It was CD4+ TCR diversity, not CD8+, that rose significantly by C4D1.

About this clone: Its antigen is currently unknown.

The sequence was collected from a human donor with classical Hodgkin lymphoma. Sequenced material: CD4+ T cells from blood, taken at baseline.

CDR3 nucleotide sequence: TGTGCCAGCAGTTTAGTAGGGGGAATCGGAAACACCATATATTTT. Translated: CASSLVGGIGNTIYF. The V gene is TRBV28, the J gene TRBJ1-3; weak D call: TRBD1 (6 bases). This CDR3 comprises 15 residues. Germline lookup yields CDR1 MDHEN and CDR2 SYDVKM. With 2 bases removed from V and 4 bases from J, the gap between germline ends came to 12 bases.